This note documents a single T cell receptor (beta chain) sequence. Some clones are missing from TCRdb's copy, which holds only in-frame ones; the method was immunoSEQ multiplex PCR. Of about 80,000 clones in the sample, approximately 94% were seen once. This sample was taken from a study of T cell changes during pregnancy in multiple sclerosis. Germline V CDR1 and CDR2: SGHVS, FQNEAQ. CDR3 size: 15 residues. V gave up 5 bases and J gave up 4 bases; unmatched junction bases: 8. The chain couples TRBV7-8 to TRBJ2-3; 8 bases fit TRBD2. This TCR came from a female donor in good health, enrolled as a control in a pregnancy study. This specimen consisted of peripheral blood, obtained after pregnancy. CDR3 in DNA: TGTGCCAGCAGCCCAGAGCGGGAGTCCCCAGATACGCAGTATTTT. This sequence encodes CASSPERESPDTQYF.